The clone carrying this TCR beta chain showed up just once. What it binds is unknown. The entry originates in a study of blood T cells in healthy people across ages. Study observations and caveats: The lack of PBMC sorting stopped any conclusive naive versus antigen-experienced comparison.

A J-beta primer mix and a sample-barcoded 5' primer were used in a second PCR of roughly 7 to 12 cycles. TCRdb called the 5' RACE reads again in MiXCR, with one record for every CDR3 protein. The sample contains more than 700,000 distinct CDR3 sequences, about half of which appear only once. Staff drew around 10 milliliters of peripheral blood from each donor. The TCR sequence derives from an elderly man in good health. Specimen: blood.

CDR3 loop: CAWSRTVFNEQYF. CDR3 bases: TGTGCCTGGAGTCGTACGGTTTTCAACGAGCAGTACTTC. The chain carries TRBV30 and TRBJ2-7; no reliable D call. The V gene's germline CDR1 is GTSNPN and CDR2 SVGIG (reference sequence). V lost 2 bases and J 5 bases, leaving 13 bases between the germline ends. This CDR3 contains 13 residues.